Included here is one TCR beta chain sequence, with context. Looked up from germline, CDR1 is LNHNV and CDR2 is YYDKDF (reference sequence). The length of the CDR3 is 15 residues. V was shortened by 5 bases and J by 1 base, with 11 bases between the two germline ends. Data came from immunoSEQ multiplex PCR; TCRdb stores just in-frame clones and leaves some out. Here the sample spans about 320,000 clones, approximately 85% being singletons. These data are taken from a study of blood T cell repertoires in COVID-19. The sequenced material came from peripheral blood. V and J are TRBV15 and TRBJ2-2; no definite D call. The sequence was obtained from a woman aged 45-60 years with acute or convalescent COVID-19. CDR3 DNA sequence: TGTGCCACCAGCGGGCCAGAGCAGAACACCGGGGAGCTGTTTTTT. Protein product: CATSGPEQNTGELFF.